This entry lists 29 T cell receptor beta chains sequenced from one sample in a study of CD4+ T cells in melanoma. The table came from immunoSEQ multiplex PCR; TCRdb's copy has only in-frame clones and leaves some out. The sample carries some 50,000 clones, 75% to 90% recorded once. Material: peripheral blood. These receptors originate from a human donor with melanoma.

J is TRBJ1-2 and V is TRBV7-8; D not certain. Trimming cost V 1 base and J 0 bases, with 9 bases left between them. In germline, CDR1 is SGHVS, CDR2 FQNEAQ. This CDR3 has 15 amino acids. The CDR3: CASSLGARTNYGYTF. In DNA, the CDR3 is TGTGCCAGCAGCTTAGGTGCCAGGACTAACTATGGCTACACCTTC. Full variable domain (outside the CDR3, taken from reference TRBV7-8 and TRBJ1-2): GAGVSQSPRYKVAKRGQDVALRCDPISGHVSLFWYQQALGQGPEFLTYFQNEAQLDKSGLPSDRFFAERPEGSVSTLKIQRTQQEDSAVYLCASSLGARTNYGYTFGSGTRLTVV.

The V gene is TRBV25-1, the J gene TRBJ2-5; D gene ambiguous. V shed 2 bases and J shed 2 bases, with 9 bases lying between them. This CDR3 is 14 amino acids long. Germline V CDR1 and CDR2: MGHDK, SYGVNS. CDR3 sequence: CASSEVNGQETQYF. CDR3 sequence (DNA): TGTGCCAGCAGTGAAGTCAATGGGCAAGAGACCCAGTACTTC. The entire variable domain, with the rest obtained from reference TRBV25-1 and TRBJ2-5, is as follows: EADIYQTPRYLVIGTGKKITLECSQTMGHDKMYWYQQDPGMELHLIHYSYGVNSTEKGDLSSESTVSRIRTEHFPLTLESARPSHTSQYLCASSEVNGQETQYFGPGTRLLVL.

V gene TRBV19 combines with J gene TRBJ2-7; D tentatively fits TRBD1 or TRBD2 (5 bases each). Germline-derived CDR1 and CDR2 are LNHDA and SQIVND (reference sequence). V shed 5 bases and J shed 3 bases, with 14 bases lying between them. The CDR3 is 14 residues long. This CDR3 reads CASSFQGAGYEQYF. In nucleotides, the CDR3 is TGTGCCAGTAGTTTTCAAGGGGCGGGCTACGAGCAGTACTTC.

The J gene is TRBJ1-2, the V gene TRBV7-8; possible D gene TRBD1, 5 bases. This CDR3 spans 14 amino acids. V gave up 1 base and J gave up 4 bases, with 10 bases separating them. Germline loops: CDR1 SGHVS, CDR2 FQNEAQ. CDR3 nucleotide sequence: TGTGCCAGCAGCTTAGGGGACGCCATCTATGGCTACACCTTC. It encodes CASSLGDAIYGYTF.

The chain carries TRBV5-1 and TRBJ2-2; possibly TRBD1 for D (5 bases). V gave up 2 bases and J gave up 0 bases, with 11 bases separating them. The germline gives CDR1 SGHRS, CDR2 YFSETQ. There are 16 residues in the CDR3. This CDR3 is CASSLQVGSNTGELFF. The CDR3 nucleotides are TGCGCCAGCAGCTTACAGGTTGGGTCGAACACCGGGGAGCTGTTTTTT.

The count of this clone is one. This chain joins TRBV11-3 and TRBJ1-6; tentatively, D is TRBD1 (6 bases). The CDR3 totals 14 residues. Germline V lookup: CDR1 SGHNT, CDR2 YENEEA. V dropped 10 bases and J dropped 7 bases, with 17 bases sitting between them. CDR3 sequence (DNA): TGTGCCACCCTAGCGACAGGACAAAATTCACCCCTCCACTTT. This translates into CATLATGQNSPLHF.

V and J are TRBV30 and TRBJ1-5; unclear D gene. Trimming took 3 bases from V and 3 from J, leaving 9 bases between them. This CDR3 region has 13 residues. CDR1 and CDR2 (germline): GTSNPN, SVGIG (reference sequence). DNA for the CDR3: TGTGCCTGGAGCCCAAGGGACAATCAGCCCCAGCATTTT. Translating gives CAWSPRDNQPQHF.

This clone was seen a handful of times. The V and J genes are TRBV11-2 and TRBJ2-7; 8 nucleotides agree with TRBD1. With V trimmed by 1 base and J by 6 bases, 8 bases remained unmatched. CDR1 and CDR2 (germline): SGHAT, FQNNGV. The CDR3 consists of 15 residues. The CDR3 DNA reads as TGTGCCAGCAGCTTAGGAGGACAGGGCCTCAGCGAGCAGTACTTC. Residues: CASSLGGQGLSEQYF.

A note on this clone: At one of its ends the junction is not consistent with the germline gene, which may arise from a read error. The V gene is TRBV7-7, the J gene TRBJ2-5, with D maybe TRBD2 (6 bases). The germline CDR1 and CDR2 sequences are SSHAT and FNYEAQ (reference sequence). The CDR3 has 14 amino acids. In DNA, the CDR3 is TGTGCTAGCAGCCACGGGAGCCTCGAAGAGACCCAGTACTTC. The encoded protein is CASSHGSLEETQYF.

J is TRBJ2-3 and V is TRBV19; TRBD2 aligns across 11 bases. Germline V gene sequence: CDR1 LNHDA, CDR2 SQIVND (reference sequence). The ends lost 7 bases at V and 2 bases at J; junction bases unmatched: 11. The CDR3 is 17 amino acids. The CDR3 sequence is CASTLWGTSGTTDTQYF. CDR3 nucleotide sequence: TGTGCCAGTACCTTATGGGGGACTAGCGGAACCACAGATACGCAGTATTTT.

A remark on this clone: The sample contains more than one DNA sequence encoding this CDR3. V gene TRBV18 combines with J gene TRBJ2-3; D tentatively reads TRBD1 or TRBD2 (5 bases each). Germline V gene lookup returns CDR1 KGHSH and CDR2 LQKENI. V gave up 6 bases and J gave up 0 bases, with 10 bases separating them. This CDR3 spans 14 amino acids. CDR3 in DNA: TGTGCCAGCTCCCCGGGGCCAAGCACAGATACGCAGTATTTT. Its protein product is CASSPGPSTDTQYF.

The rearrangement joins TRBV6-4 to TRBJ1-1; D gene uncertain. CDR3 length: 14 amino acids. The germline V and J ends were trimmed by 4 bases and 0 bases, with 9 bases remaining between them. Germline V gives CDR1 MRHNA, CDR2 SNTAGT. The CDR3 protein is CASSAHRLNTEAFF. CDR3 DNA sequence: TGTGCCAGCAGTGCCCATAGACTGAACACTGAAGCTTTCTTT.

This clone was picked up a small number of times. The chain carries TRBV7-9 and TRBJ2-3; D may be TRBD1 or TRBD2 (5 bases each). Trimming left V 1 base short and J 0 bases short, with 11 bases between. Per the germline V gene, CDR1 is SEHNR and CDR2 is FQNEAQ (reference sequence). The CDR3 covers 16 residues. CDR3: CASSLVRGDSTDTQYF. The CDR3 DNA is TGTGCCAGCAGCTTAGTGAGGGGCGATAGCACAGATACGCAGTATTTT.

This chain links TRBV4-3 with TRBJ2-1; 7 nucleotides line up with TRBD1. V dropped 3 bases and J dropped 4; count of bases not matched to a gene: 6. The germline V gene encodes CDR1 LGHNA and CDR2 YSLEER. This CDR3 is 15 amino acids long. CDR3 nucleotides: TGCGCCAGCAGCCACGACAGGGTGGCATACAATGAGCAGTTCTTC. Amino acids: CASSHDRVAYNEQFF.

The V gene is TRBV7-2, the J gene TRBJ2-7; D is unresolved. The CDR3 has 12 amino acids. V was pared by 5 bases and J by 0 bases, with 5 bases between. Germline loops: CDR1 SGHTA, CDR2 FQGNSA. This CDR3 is CASSVSSYEQYF. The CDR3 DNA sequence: TGTGCCAGCAGCGTTAGCTCCTACGAGCAGTACTTC.

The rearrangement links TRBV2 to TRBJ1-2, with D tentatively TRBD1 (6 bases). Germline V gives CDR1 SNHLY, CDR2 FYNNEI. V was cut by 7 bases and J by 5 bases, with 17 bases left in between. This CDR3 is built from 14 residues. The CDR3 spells CASKTRGARYGYTF. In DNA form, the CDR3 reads TGTGCCAGCAAAACGAGGGGGGCAAGGTATGGCTACACCTTC. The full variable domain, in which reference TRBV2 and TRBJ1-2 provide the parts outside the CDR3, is EPEVTQTPSHQVTQMGQEVILRCVPISNHLYFYWYRQILGQKVEFLVSFYNNEISEKSEIFDDQFSVERPDGSNFTLKIRSTKLEDSAMYFCASKTRGARYGYTFGSGTRLTVV.

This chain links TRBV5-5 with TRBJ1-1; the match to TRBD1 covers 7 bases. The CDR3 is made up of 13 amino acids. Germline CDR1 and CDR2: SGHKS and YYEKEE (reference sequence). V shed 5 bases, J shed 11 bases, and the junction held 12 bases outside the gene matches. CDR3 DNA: TGTGCCAGCAGACCGACAGGGTTCCAAGAGGCTTTCTTT. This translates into CASRPTGFQEAFF.

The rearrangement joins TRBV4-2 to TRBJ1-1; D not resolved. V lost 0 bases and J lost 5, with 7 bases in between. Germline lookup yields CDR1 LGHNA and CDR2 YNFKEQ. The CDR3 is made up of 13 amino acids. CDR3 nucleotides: TGTGCCAGCAGCCAAGATAGGGAAACTGAAGCTTTCTTT. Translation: CASSQDRETEAFF.

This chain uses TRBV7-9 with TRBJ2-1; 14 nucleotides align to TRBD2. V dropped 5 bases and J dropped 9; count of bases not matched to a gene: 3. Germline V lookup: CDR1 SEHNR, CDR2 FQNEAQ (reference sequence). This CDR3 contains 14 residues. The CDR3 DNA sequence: TGTGCCAGCAGCGGGACTAGCGGGGGCGCTGAGCAGTTCTTC. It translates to CASSGTSGGAEQFF. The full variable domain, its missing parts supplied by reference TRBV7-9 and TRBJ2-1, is DTGVSQNPRHKITKRGQNVTFRCDPISEHNRLYWYRQTLGQGPEFLTYFQNEAQLEKSRLLSDRFSAERPKGSFSTLEIQRTEQGDSAMYLCASSGTSGGAEQFFGPGTRLTVL.

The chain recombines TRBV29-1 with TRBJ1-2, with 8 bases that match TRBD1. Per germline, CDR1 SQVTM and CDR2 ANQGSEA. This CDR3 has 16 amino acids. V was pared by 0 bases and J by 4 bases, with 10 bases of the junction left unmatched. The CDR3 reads CSVEDRGRGHGYGYTF. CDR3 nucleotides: TGCAGCGTTGAAGATAGGGGCAGGGGGCACGGCTATGGCTACACCTTC.

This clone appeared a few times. This chain's CDR3 is CAYSEGRGGLRGYTF. CDR3 nucleotides: TGTGCCTACAGCGAGGGGCGCGGCGGCCTAAGAGGCTACACCTTC. The gene calls are TRBV5-4 and TRBJ1-2; D perhaps matches TRBD1 (5 bases). Trimming cost V 10 bases and J 8 bases, with 27 bases left between them. The germline CDR1 and CDR2 sequences are SGHNT and YYREEE (reference sequence). CDR3 length: 15 residues.

This chain's CDR3 is CSDNADRSGGYTF. Written as DNA, the CDR3 is TGCAGCGATAACGCGGACAGGTCGGGAGGCTACACCTTC. J is TRBJ1-2 and V is TRBV29-1; TRBD1 aligns across 7 bases. From germline, CDR1 is SQVTM and CDR2 ANQGSEA. CDR3 length equals 13 residues. J lost 8 bases, V lost 7 bases, and 13 bases had no gene match.

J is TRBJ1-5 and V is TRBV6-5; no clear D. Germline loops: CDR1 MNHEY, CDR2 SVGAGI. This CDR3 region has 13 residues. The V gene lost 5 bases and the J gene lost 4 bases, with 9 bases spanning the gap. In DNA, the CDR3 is TGTGCCAGCAGTAGGGCTGCAAATCAGCCCCAGCATTTT. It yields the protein CASSRAANQPQHF.

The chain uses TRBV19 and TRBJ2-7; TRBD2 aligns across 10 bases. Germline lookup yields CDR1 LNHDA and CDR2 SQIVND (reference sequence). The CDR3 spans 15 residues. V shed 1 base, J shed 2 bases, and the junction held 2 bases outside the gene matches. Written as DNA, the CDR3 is TGTGCCAGTAGTATAGCTACTAGCGGGACCTACGAGCAGTACTTC. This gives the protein CASSIATSGTYEQYF.

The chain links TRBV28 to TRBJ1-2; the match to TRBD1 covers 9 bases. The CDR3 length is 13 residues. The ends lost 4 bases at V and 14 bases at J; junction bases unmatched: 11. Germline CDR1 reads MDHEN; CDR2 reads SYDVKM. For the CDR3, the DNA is TGTGCCAGCAGTTCGGGACAGGGTGGTAGTGCGACCTTC. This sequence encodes CASSSGQGGSATF.

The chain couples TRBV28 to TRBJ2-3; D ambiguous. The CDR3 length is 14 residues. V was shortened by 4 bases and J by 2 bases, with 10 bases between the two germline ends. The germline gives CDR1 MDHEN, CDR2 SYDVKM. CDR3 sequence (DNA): TGTGCCAGCAGTTCCGCTCAGATCACAGATACGCAGTATTTT. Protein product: CASSSAQITDTQYF.

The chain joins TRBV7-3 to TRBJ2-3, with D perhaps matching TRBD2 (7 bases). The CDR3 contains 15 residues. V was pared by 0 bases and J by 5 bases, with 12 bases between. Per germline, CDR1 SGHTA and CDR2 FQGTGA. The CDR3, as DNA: TGTGCCAGCAGCTTAACGGGGGGGCCAGGAGATACGCAGTATTTT. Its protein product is CASSLTGGPGDTQYF.

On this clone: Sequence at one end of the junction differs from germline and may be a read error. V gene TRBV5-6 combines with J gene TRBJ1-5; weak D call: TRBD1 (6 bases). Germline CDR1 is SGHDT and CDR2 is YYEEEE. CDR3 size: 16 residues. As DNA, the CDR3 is TGTGCCAGCAGCCGCAATCCGACAGGTAGCGATCAGCCCCAGCATTTT. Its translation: CASSRNPTGSDQPQHF.

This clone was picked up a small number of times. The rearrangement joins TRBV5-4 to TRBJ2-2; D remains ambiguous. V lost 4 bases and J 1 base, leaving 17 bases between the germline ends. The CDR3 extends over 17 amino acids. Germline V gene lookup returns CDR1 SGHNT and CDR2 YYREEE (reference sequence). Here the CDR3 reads CASSPDGQAMNTGELFF. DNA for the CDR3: TGTGCCAGCAGCCCGGATGGTCAGGCGATGAACACCGGGGAGCTGTTTTTT.